This is a list of T cell receptor beta chains from one sample in a study of HIV-infected patients and healthy controls. TCRdb re-derived calls from the 5' RACE reads in MiXCR, one entry per CDR3 protein. Among roughly 7,000 distinct CDR3 sequences, less than 9.5% were seen once, and the ten largest hold 15% to 20%. The material was blood, obtained during antiretroviral therapy. These receptors all stem from an adult with HIV infection. CDR3s include the opening cysteine and the closing phenylalanine or tryptophan. The D gene is left open where the match is weak. Only part of the rows carry a size: once, few, many, or a class if the clone is expanded.

TRBV7-2,TRBJ2-3,medium-sized,TRBD2,TGTGCCAGCAGCTTAGCAACCGGGACTAGGACAAGCACAGATACGCAGTATTTT,CASSLATGTRTSTDTQYF
TRBV29-1,TRBJ2-5,medium-sized,TRBD2,TGCAGCGTTGAAGGGCTAGCGGGAGGAGAGACCCAGTACTTC,CSVEGLAGGETQYF
TRBV2,TRBJ2-1,NA,TRBD2,TGTGCCAGCAGTGGGCGGGAGAAAGCGGACAATGAGCAGTTCTTC,CASSGREKADNEQFF
TRBV25-1,TRBJ2-3,medium-sized,TRBD2,TGTGCCAGCAGTCATCTAGCGGGGGGTATAACAGATACGCAGTATTTT,CASSHLAGGITDTQYF
TRBV15,TRBJ1-5,many,NA,TGTGCCACCAGCAGAGATACCGGGGCCAATCAGCCCCAGCATTTT,CATSRDTGANQPQHF
TRBV5-1,TRBJ1-1,NA,TRBD1,TGCGCCAGCAGCTTGGGTGGGGGACAGGGCCTCATGAACACTGAAGCTTTCTTT,CASSLGGGQGLMNTEAFF
TRBV11-2,TRBJ2-1,many,NA,TGTGCCAGCAGCTTAGAACACCAGCAGTTCTTC,CASSLEHQQFF
TRBV2,TRBJ2-7,medium-sized,NA,TGTGCCAGCAGAGCGACTGCCCACGCCTACGAGCAGTACTTC,CASRATAHAYEQYF
TRBV7-2,TRBJ2-3,medium-sized,NA,TGTGCCAGCAGCCGGGAATGGGACACAGATACGCAGTATTTT,CASSREWDTDTQYF
TRBV2,TRBJ1-6,medium-sized,NA,TGTGCCAGCCACCTAGCGGAGGCAGGGTGGTCACCCCTCCACTTT,CASHLAEAGWSPLHF
TRBV23-1,TRBJ2-1,many,NA,TGCGCCAGCAGCCCGACTGACCCAATTAATGAGCAGTTCTTC,CASSPTDPINEQFF
TRBV4-2,TRBJ1-6,medium-sized,NA,TGTGCCAGCAGCCAAGATGAGCGGACATATAATTCACCCCTCCACTTT,CASSQDERTYNSPLHF
TRBV7-8,TRBJ2-1,medium-sized,TRBD2,TGTGCCAGCAGCCGGACTAGCGTTCACAATGAGCAGTTCTTC,CASSRTSVHNEQFF
TRBV12-3/TRBV12-4,TRBJ2-5,medium-sized,TRBD1,TGTGCCAGCAGTCGTCCGGGACAGCTTGGGGCGACCCAGTACTTC,CASSRPGQLGATQYF
TRBV10-3,TRBJ1-4,medium-sized,NA,TGTGCCATCAGTGACCCCTCCATGGTAACAGAAAAACTGTTTTTT,CAISDPSMVTEKLFF
TRBV9,TRBJ2-3,NA,TRBD2,TGTGCCAGCAGCGAGGGACTAATGAGCACAGATACGCAGTATTTT,CASSEGLMSTDTQYF
TRBV7-6,TRBJ2-7,many,NA,TGTGCCAGCAGCTTAGACGGAACGGCCTACGAGCAGTACTTC,CASSLDGTAYEQYF
TRBV4-1,TRBJ1-1,many,NA,TGCGCCAGCAGCCAAGATGTTTCCCCTCCGCAAAGTGAAGCTTTCTTT,CASSQDVSPPQSEAFF
TRBV6-2/TRBV6-3,TRBJ2-7,NA,NA,TGTGCCAGCAGTTATGCCAGGACCGAGCAGTACTTC,CASSYARTEQYF
TRBV29-1,TRBJ2-1,many,NA,TGCAGCGTTCCCCTAGCCAATTCTGTAGGGTATGAGCAGTTCTTC,CSVPLANSVGYEQFF
TRBV7-8,TRBJ1-4,medium-sized,NA,TGTGCCAGCAGCCCTGACCGACTGAATGAAAAACTGTTTTTT,CASSPDRLNEKLFF
TRBV20-1,TRBJ2-1,many,TRBD2,TGCAGTGCTACTCGGGGTAGCGGGAGGAGCAATGAGCAGTTCTTC,CSATRGSGRSNEQFF
TRBV29-1,TRBJ2-5,many,NA,TGCAGCGTTGAATATCCGGGACAGCGGGTGGAGACCCAGTACTTC,CSVEYPGQRVETQYF
TRBV2,TRBJ2-6,many,NA,TGTGCCAGCAACGCCCGTGGGGCTGCTGGGGCCAACGTCCTGACTTTC,CASNARGAAGANVLTF
TRBV3-1,TRBJ2-1,many,NA,TGTGCCAGCAGCCCTCTCACGAGCGGATTCTACAATGAGCAGTTCTTC,CASSPLTSGFYNEQFF